This entry lists 23 T cell receptor beta chains sequenced from one sample in a study of shared clonotypes between healthy human individuals (dated by TCRdb to about 2020). CD8 naive samples consisted of CD45RO-negative cells that were positively selected for CCR7, yielding a CD45RA+CCR7+ population without TemRA cells. Library preparation employed the immunoSEQ multiplex PCR assay. TCRdb carries this immuneACCESS record with in-frame sequences only. Its versions omit some clonotypes, under half of them owing to an unresolved V gene in the studies checked, with the rest unexplained. Counted in this sample were hundreds of thousands of clones; around 96% of them appeared once. Roughly 0.1% of the sample comes from the top ten. Material for sequencing was naive CD8+ T cells sorted from blood. The label giving this sample's cell subset or site can be read as: CD45RA+CCR7+. These TCRs come from a woman aged 30 to 39 in good health.

On this clone: The sample holds other DNA sequences that translate to the same CDR3. The chain recombines TRBV5-4 with TRBJ2-1; D remains unclear. The CDR3 is made up of 11 amino acids. Germline assignment: CDR1 SGHNT and CDR2 YYREEE (reference sequence). V was clipped by 4 bases and J by 9 bases, with 8 bases between them. The CDR3 DNA is TGTGCCAGCAGCCTAGTATCTGAGCAGTTCTTC. It encodes CASSLVSEQFF.

V is TRBV29-1 and J is TRBJ2-7; perhaps TRBD1 as D (6 bases). The CDR3 totals 14 residues. The germline V gene encodes CDR1 SQVTM and CDR2 ANQGSEA. The V end lost 7 bases, the J end lost 10 bases, and 26 bases lay between the germline ends. This CDR3 is CSATGQGQYGEQYF. CDR3 in DNA: TGCAGCGCTACCGGGCAGGGGCAATATGGGGAACAGTACTTC.

CDR3 coding DNA: TGTGCCAGCAGCCCGCACTTAGATCCGGGAGGGCGGCAAGAGACCCAGTACTTC. Its translation: CASSPHLDPGGRQETQYF. The J gene is TRBJ2-5, the V gene TRBV7-2, with TRBD2 matching over 8 bases. Germline V gene lookup returns CDR1 SGHTA and CDR2 FQGNSA. V was pared by 5 bases and J by 2 bases, with 16 bases of the junction left unmatched. The CDR3 totals 18 residues.

This rearrangement joins TRBV30 to TRBJ2-5, with a possible D match to TRBD2 (6 bases). The CDR3 covers 15 residues. Germline V gene data show CDR1 as GTSNPN and CDR2 as SVGIG (reference sequence). V gave up 2 bases and J gave up 5 bases, with 18 bases separating them. The CDR3 DNA reads TGTGCCTGGAGTTCGTCGGGACTCCTAACGGAGACCCAGTACTTC. This codes for CAWSSSGLLTETQYF.

The J gene is TRBJ2-7, the V gene TRBV2; D is unresolved. The V gene's germline CDR1 is SNHLY and CDR2 FYNNEI. V dropped 6 bases and J dropped 2 bases, with 8 bases sitting between them. The CDR3 is made up of 12 amino acids. The CDR3 sequence is CASRWSTYEQYF. CDR3 in DNA: TGTGCCAGCAGGTGGAGCACCTACGAGCAGTACTTC.

The table lists this clone with a count of one. The chain uses TRBV12-5 and TRBJ2-3, with no clear D. CDR3 length equals 13 residues. V dropped 5 bases and J dropped 3 bases, with 9 bases sitting between them. Germline CDR1 LGHNT, CDR2 FRNRAP. The CDR3 here is CASGAGATDTQYF. DNA for the CDR3: TGTGCTAGTGGTGCTGGAGCGACAGATACGCAGTATTTT.

In its sample, this clone was seen once. This chain joins TRBV27 and TRBJ2-1; TRBD2 aligns across 7 bases. This CDR3 has 12 residues. The germline V gene has CDR1 MNHEY and CDR2 SMNVEV (reference sequence). J gave up 15 bases and V 7 bases, and 12 bases lay outside the gene matches. The CDR3 coding sequence is TGTGCCAGCACCGCTGGGGGGGGTTGGCTGTTCTTC. Translated, it gives CASTAGGGWLFF.

The chain uses TRBV27 and TRBJ1-5; 8 nucleotides agree with TRBD1. Trimming at V came to 6 bases and at J to 2 bases, leaving 3 bases not matched to a gene. The CDR3 extends over 14 amino acids. The germline CDR1 and CDR2 sequences are MNHEY and SMNVEV (reference sequence). Written as DNA, the CDR3 is TGTGCCAGCAGGCTGACAGGGGGCAATCAGCCCCAGCATTTT. Amino acid sequence: CASRLTGGNQPQHF.

The genes are TRBV7-9 and TRBJ2-1; D may be TRBD2 (6 bases). The V gene's germline CDR1 is SEHNR and CDR2 FQNEAQ (reference sequence). V was shortened by 3 bases and J by 10 bases, with 10 bases between the two germline ends. The CDR3 has 12 amino acids. The DNA for the CDR3 is TGTGCCAGCAGCTTCTCGGGGAGGGAGCAGTTCTTC. It codes for CASSFSGREQFF.

In regard to this clone: This same CDR3 is encoded by further DNA sequences in the sample. The chain couples TRBV20-1 to TRBJ2-1, with D possibly being TRBD1 (5 bases). The CDR3 extends over 11 amino acids. Germline V gene lookup returns CDR1 DFQATT and CDR2 SNEGSKA (reference sequence). V lost 5 bases to trimming and J lost 5 bases, with 7 bases between them. CDR3 residues: CSADSNNEQFF. CDR3 coding DNA: TGCAGTGCTGACAGTAACAATGAGCAGTTCTTC.

CDR3 sequence reads: CASSLGVASTDTQYF. Here the CDR3 DNA reads TGTGCCAGCAGTCTAGGGGTAGCTAGCACAGATACGCAGTATTTT. This rearrangement joins TRBV7-6 to TRBJ2-3; D might be TRBD1 (5 bases). The CDR3 spans 15 residues. From germline, CDR1 is SGHVS and CDR2 FNYEAQ. V was trimmed by 6 bases and J by 0 bases, leaving 13 bases between them.

This clone was observed once. The chain couples TRBV4-1 to TRBJ2-7; D is possibly TRBD1 or TRBD2 (7 bases each). The CDR3 extends over 14 amino acids. Germline CDR1 and CDR2: MGHRA and YSYEKL. Trimming stripped 3 bases from V and 2 bases from J, with 11 bases between. The CDR3 protein is CASSQAGGAYEQYF. DNA of the CDR3: TGCGCCAGCAGCCAGGCAGGGGGGGCCTACGAGCAGTACTTC.

The rearrangement links TRBV6-5 to TRBJ2-7; 10 bases align to TRBD1. The CDR3 covers 15 residues. The trim removed 1 base at V and 4 bases at J, leaving 4 bases unmatched. The V gene's germline CDR1 is MNHEY and CDR2 SVGAGI. This chain's CDR3 is CASSYLTGGIYEQYF. CDR3 bases: TGTGCCAGCAGTTACTTGACAGGGGGCATTTACGAGCAGTACTTC.

The CDR3 loop is CASSTGTTYEQYF. DNA for the CDR3: TGTGCCAGCAGCACCGGGACTACCTACGAGCAGTACTTC. J is TRBJ2-7 and V is TRBV13, with 7 positions matching TRBD2. V shed 5 bases and J 2 bases; nucleotides not matched to a gene: 3. This CDR3 contains 13 residues. From germline, CDR1 is PRHDT and CDR2 FYEKMQ (reference sequence).

This clone was seen just once. This chain uses TRBV13 with TRBJ1-1; D remains ambiguous. The CDR3 is 15 amino acids. Trimming shortened V by 1 base and J by 1 base, and 10 bases separated the two germline ends. Per germline, CDR1 PRHDT and CDR2 FYEKMQ (reference sequence). The CDR3 DNA is TGTGCCAGCAGCTTAGTTGTGATGGAGAACACTGAAGCTTTCTTT. This codes for CASSLVVMENTEAFF.

V usage is TRBV6-1 and J usage is TRBJ2-7, with no clear D. The CDR3 covers 13 residues. V lost 3 bases and J lost 0, with 6 bases in between. Germline V gives CDR1 MNHNS, CDR2 SASEGT. The CDR3 loop reads CASSELNSYEQYF. In DNA form, the CDR3 reads TGTGCCAGCAGTGAGCTGAACTCCTACGAGCAGTACTTC.

The chain uses TRBV28 and TRBJ2-7; D is possibly TRBD1 (6 bases). Per germline, CDR1 MDHEN and CDR2 SYDVKM. The CDR3 spans 14 residues. The V end lost 5 bases, the J end lost 5 bases, and 16 bases lay between the germline ends. CDR3 in amino acids: CASSHREVTNEQYF. The CDR3 DNA is TGTGCCAGCAGTCACAGGGAAGTAACCAACGAGCAGTACTTC.

The genes are TRBV29-1 and TRBJ2-7, with TRBD2 matching over 9 bases. Trimming cost V 2 bases and J 2 bases; bases outside gene matches: 7. Per germline, CDR1 SQVTM and CDR2 ANQGSEA. The CDR3 covers 15 residues. This chain's CDR3 is CSVELREGTPYEQYF. CDR3 nucleotides: TGCAGCGTTGAACTGCGGGAGGGGACCCCCTACGAGCAGTACTTC.

The V and J genes are TRBV27 and TRBJ1-2; 9 bases map to TRBD1. V lost 5 bases to trimming and J lost 4 bases; unmatched junction nucleotides: 8. CDR1 and CDR2 from the germline V gene are MNHEY and SMNVEV (reference sequence). The CDR3 runs to 15 residues. Here the CDR3 reads CASSPGGQGTYGYTF. The CDR3 DNA reads TGTGCCAGCAGTCCCGGAGGACAGGGGACCTATGGCTACACCTTC.

The chain combines TRBV19 with TRBJ2-7; 10 bases match TRBD1. Germline-derived CDR1 and CDR2 are LNHDA and SQIVND (reference sequence). The CDR3 length is 14 residues. V gave up 7 bases and J gave up 2 bases; unmatched junction bases: 5. The CDR3 loop reads CASTMGQGPYEQYF. The CDR3, as DNA: TGTGCCAGTACCATGGGACAGGGGCCCTACGAGCAGTACTTC.

The CDR3 loop reads CASSPPQGIYNEQFF. CDR3 coding DNA: TGTGCCAGCTCACCACCTCAGGGAATCTACAATGAGCAGTTCTTC. V and J are TRBV18 and TRBJ2-1, with D possibly being TRBD1 (5 bases). CDR3 length: 15 residues. V was cut by 0 bases and J by 3 bases, with 9 bases left in between. CDR1 is KGHSH and CDR2 is LQKENI in the germline V gene.

V usage is TRBV7-9 and J usage is TRBJ2-7; D ambiguous. CDR1 is SEHNR and CDR2 is FQNEAQ in the germline V gene (reference sequence). V was cut by 3 bases and J by 6 bases, with 6 bases left in between. CDR3 length equals 11 residues. CDR3 DNA sequence: TGTGCCAGCAGCTTTATGGGCGAGCAGTACTTC. It specifies CASSFMGEQYF.

This clone was seen a single time. This rearrangement joins TRBV7-9 to TRBJ2-5, with TRBD1 matching 10 bases. The ends lost 5 bases at V and 5 bases at J; junction bases unmatched: 11. From germline, CDR1 is SEHNR and CDR2 FQNEAQ (reference sequence). This CDR3 contains 16 residues. In nucleotides, the CDR3 is TGTGCCAGCAGCCCCATAGGGACAGGGGCGATCGAGACCCAGTACTTC. It encodes CASSPIGTGAIETQYF.